The 8 T cell receptor beta chains listed next were all sequenced from one sample in a study of T cell responses to AZD1222 COVID-19 vaccine listed by TCRdb under 2021. The protocol used for the library was the immunoSEQ multiplex PCR assay. The table comes from immuneACCESS by way of TCRdb, which keeps in-frame sequences with V and J called. Part of the clones is missing from these tables; in studies checked, under half for an unresolved V gene and the rest for unknown reasons. For this sample the table gives approximately 150,000 clones, of which approximately 89% were detected only once. The top ten constitute approximately 3.6% of the sample. The sample's time point label is to be understood as: baseline before first vaccination. The treatment or condition label, as the study defines it: meningococcal conjugate vaccine given as trial control. The material sequenced was peripheral blood, taken on day 0 of MenACWY control vaccination. These receptor sequences come from an adult in good health.

V is TRBV6-4 and J is TRBJ2-3; D remains ambiguous. CDR1 is MRHNA and CDR2 is SNTAGT in the germline V gene. V was shortened by 3 bases and J by 2 bases, with 12 bases between the two germline ends. This CDR3 spans 15 amino acids. DNA of the CDR3: TGTGCCAGCAGTGAATTGGCAGAAGCCACAGATACGCAGTATTTT. This encodes CASSELAEATDTQYF.

V and J are TRBV12-5 and TRBJ1-3; 9 bases align to TRBD1. Germline values: CDR1 LGHNT, CDR2 FRNRAP. V was pared by 5 bases and J by 3 bases, with 5 bases of the junction left unmatched. The CDR3 is 15 amino acids. CDR3 bases: TGTGCTAGTGGTCCGACAGGGGGTTTTGGAAACACCATATATTTT. Translated, it gives CASGPTGGFGNTIYF.

The V call is TRBV5-1, the J call TRBJ1-2; TRBD1 agrees at 10 bases. CDR1 and CDR2 (germline): SGHRS, YFSETQ. The CDR3 runs 15 residues. Trimming at V came to 2 bases and at J to 8 bases, leaving 9 bases not matched to a gene. DNA of the CDR3: TGCGCCAGCAGCTTAATCCCCGGGACAGGGGAGGGCTACACCTTC. Protein: CASSLIPGTGEGYTF.

To note about this clone: At one end the junction does not follow the germline gene, possibly because of a read error. The chain carries TRBV3-1 (or the pseudogene TRBV3-2) and TRBJ2-7; TRBD1 matches at 9 bases. CDR3 size: 14 residues. Germline values: CDR1 LGHDT, CDR2 YNNKEL (reference sequence). This CDR3 reads CASNQQGAGGEQYF. In DNA form, the CDR3 reads TGTGCCAGCAACCAACAGGGGGCAGGGGGCGAGCAGTACTTC.

In DNA, the CDR3 is TGTGCCAGCAGTTACGAGACAGGGGGCAACAATCAGCCCCAGCATTTT. Translated, it gives CASSYETGGNNQPQHF. This chain connects TRBV6-2 or TRBV6-3 to TRBJ1-5, with 10 nucleotides matching TRBD1. The V segment lost 2 bases and the J segment 3 bases; nucleotides outside the gene matches: 4. Germline V CDR1 and CDR2: MNHEY, SVGEGT. The CDR3 sequence is 16 residues long.

This clone was observed once. The V call is TRBV7-8, the J call TRBJ1-5, with D possibly matching TRBD1 (5 bases). V was clipped by 4 bases and J by 1 base, with 14 bases between them. CDR1 is SGHVS and CDR2 is FQNEAQ in the germline V gene. This CDR3 contains 16 residues. As DNA, the CDR3 is TGTGCCAGCAGCTGGGCCTCGGCAGGGAGCAATCAGCCCCAGCATTTT. Translating gives CASSWASAGSNQPQHF.

The chain carries TRBV18 and TRBJ1-2; D unresolved. The CDR3 has 13 amino acids. V was trimmed by 2 bases and J by 2 bases, leaving 6 bases between them. Looked up from germline, CDR1 is KGHSH and CDR2 is LQKENI. CDR3 bases: TGTGCCAGCTCACCAGACGAGAACTATGGCTACACCTTC. Its translation: CASSPDENYGYTF.

This rearrangement joins TRBV5-1 to TRBJ1-2; 7 bases are shared with TRBD1. Looked up from germline, CDR1 is SGHRS and CDR2 is YFSETQ. The CDR3 has 14 amino acids. The V and J ends lost 1 base and 8 bases, in that order; junction bases with no gene match: 8. CDR3 sequence reads: CASSLTYTQGGYTF. CDR3 bases: TGCGCCAGCAGCTTGACTTACACACAGGGGGGCTACACCTTC. Using reference TRBV5-1 and TRBJ1-2 for the parts outside the CDR3, the full variable domain is KAGVTQTPRYLIKTRGQQVTLSCSPISGHRSVSWYQQTPGQGLQFLFEYFSETQRNKGNFPGRFSGRQFSNSRSEMNVSTLELGDSALYLCASSLTYTQGGYTFGSGTRLTVV.